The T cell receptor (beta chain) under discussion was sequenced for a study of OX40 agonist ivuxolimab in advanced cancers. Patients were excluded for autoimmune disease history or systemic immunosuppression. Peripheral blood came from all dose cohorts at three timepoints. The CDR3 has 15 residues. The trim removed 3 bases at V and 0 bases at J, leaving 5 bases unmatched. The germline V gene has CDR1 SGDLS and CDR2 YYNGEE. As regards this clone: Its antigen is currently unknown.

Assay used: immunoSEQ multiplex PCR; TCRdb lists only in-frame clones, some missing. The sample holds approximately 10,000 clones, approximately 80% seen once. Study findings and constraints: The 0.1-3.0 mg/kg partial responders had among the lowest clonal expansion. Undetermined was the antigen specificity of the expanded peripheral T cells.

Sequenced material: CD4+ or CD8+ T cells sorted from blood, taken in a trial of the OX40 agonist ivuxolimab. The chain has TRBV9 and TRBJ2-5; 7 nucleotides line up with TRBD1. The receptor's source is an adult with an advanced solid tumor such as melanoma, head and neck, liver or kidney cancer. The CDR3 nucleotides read TGTGCCAGCAGCGCCACACAGGGGAACCAAGAGACCCAGTACTTC. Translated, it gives CASSATQGNQETQYF.